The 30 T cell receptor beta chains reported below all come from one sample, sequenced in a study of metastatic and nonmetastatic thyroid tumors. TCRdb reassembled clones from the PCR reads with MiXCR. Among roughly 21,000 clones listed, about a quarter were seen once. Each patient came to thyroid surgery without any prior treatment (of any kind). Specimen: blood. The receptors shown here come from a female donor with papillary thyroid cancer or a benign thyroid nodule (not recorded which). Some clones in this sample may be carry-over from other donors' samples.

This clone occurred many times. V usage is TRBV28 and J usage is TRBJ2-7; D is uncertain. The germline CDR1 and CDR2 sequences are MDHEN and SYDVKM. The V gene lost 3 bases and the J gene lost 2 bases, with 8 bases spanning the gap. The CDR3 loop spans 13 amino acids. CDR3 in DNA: TGTGCCAGCAGTTTGACAATTGCCTACGAGCAGTACTTC. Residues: CASSLTIAYEQYF.

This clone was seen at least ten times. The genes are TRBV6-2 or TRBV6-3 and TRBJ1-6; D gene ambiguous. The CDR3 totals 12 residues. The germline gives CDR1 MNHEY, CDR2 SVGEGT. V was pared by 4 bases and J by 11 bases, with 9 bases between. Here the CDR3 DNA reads TGTGCCAGCAGTTCCCCAGCTGCACCCCTCCACTTT. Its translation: CASSSPAAPLHF.

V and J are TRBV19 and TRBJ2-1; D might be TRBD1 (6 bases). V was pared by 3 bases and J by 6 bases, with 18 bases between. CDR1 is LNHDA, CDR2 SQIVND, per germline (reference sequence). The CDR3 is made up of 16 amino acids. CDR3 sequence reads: CASSMSTGNRVNEQFF. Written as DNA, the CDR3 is TGTGCCAGTAGTATGAGTACAGGGAATCGTGTCAATGAGCAGTTCTTC.

CDR3 amino acids: CASSPPEAGLSYEQYF. DNA of the CDR3: TGTGCCAGCAGCCCCCCCGAGGCAGGCCTCTCCTACGAGCAGTACTTC. This rearrangement joins TRBV11-1 to TRBJ2-7; no clear D gene. The germline CDR1 and CDR2 sequences are SGHAT and FQDESV (reference sequence). Trimming left V 5 bases short and J 0 bases short, with 17 bases between. This CDR3 has 16 amino acids.

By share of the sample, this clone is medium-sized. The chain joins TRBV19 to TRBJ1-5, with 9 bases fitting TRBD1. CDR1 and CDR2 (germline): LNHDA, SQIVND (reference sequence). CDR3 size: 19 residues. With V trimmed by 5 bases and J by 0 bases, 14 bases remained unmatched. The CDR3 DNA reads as TGTGCCAGTAGTCACCCCGGGGACAGGGCATTGAATAGCAATCAGCCCCAGCATTTT. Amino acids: CASSHPGDRALNSNQPQHF.

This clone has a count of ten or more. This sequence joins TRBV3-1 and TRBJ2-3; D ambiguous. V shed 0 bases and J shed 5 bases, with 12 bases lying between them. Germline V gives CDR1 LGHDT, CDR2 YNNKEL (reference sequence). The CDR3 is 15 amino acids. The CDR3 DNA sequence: TGTGCCAGCAGCCAAGATCTCCGCCTCGGAGATACGCAGTATTTT. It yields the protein CASSQDLRLGDTQYF.

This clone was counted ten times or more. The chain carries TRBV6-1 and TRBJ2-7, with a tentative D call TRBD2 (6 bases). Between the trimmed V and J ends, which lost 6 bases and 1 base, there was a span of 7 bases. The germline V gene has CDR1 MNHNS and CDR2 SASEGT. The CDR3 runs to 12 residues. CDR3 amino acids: CASSSGSYEQYF. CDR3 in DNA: TGTGCCAGCAGCAGCGGGTCCTACGAGCAGTACTTC.

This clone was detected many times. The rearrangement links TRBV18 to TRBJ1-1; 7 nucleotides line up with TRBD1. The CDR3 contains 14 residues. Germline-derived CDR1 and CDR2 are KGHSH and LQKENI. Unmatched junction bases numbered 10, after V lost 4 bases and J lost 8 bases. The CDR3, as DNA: TGTGCCAGCTCACTCTCGGCTGGACAGGACGAAGCTTTCTTT. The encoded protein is CASSLSAGQDEAFF.

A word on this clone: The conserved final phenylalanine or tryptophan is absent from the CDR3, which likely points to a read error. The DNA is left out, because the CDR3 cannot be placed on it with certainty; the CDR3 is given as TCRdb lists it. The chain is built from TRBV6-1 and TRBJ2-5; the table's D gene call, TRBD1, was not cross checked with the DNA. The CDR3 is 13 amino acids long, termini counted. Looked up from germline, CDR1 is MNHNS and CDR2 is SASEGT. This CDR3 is CASKPRGGDTQNY.

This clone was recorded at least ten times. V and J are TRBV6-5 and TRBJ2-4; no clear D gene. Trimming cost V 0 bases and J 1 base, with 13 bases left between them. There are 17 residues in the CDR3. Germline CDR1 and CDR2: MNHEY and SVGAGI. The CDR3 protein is CASSYSFASGAKNIQYF. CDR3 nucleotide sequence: TGTGCCAGCAGTTACTCTTTTGCCTCCGGGGCCAAAAACATTCAGTACTTC.

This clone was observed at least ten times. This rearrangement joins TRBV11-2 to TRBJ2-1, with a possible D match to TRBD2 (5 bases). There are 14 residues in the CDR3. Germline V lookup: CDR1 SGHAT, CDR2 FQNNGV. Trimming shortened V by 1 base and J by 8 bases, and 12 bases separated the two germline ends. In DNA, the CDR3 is TGTGCCAGCAGCTTAGGGGAGCTAGCCGATGAGCAGTTCTTC. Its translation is CASSLGELADEQFF.

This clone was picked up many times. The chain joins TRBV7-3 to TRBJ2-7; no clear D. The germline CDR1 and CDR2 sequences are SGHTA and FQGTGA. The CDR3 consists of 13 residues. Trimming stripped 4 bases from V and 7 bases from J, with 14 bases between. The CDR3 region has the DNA TGTGCCAGCAGCTCTGGGGAAGTGGGAGAGCAGTACTTC. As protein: CASSSGEVGEQYF. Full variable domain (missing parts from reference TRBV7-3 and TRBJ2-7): GAGVSQTPSNKVTEKGKYVELRCDPISGHTALYWYRQSLGQGPEFLIYFQGTGAADDSGLPNDRFFAVRPEGSVSTLKIQRTERGDSAVYLCASSSGEVGEQYFGPGTRLTVT.

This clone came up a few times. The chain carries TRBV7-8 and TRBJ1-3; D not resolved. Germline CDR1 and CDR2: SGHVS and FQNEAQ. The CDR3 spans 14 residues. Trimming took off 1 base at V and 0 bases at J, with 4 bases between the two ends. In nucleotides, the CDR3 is TGTGCCAGCAGCTTAGACAGCTCTGGAAACACCATATATTTT. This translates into CASSLDSSGNTIYF. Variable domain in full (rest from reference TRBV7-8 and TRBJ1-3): GAGVSQSPRYKVAKRGQDVALRCDPISGHVSLFWYQQALGQGPEFLTYFQNEAQLDKSGLPSDRFFAERPEGSVSTLKIQRTQQEDSAVYLCASSLDSSGNTIYFGEGSWLTVV.

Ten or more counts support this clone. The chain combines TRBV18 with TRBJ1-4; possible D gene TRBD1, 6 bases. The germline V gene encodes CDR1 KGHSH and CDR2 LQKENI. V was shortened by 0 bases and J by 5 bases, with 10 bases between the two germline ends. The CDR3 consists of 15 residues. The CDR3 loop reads CASSPPGRGNEKLFF. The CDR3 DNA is TGTGCCAGCTCACCACCCGGAAGGGGGAATGAAAAACTGTTTTTT.

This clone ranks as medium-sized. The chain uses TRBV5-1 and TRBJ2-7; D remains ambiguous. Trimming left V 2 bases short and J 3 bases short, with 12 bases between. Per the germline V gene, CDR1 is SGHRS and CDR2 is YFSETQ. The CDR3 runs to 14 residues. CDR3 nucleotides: TGCGCCAGCAGCTTTCAGGCCAACGACTACGAGCAGTACTTC. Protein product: CASSFQANDYEQYF.

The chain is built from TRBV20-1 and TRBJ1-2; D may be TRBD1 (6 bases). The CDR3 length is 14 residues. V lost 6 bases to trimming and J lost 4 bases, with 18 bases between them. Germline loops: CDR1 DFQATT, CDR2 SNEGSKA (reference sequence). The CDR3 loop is CSAPRQASSYGYTF. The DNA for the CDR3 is TGCAGTGCGCCCCGACAGGCATCTTCCTATGGCTACACCTTC.

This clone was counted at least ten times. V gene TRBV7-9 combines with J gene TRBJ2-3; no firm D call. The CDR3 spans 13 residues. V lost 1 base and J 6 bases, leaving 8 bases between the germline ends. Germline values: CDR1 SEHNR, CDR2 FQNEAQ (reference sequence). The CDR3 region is CASSLGAADTQYF. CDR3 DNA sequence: TGTGCCAGCAGCTTAGGTGCCGCGGATACGCAGTATTTT.

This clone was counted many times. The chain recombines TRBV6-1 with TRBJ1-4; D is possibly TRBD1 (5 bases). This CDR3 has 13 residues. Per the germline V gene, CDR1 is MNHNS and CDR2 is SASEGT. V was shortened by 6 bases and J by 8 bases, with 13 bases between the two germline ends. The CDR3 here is CASRRDAREKLFF. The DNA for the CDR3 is TGTGCCAGCAGACGGGACGCCCGGGAAAAACTGTTTTTT.

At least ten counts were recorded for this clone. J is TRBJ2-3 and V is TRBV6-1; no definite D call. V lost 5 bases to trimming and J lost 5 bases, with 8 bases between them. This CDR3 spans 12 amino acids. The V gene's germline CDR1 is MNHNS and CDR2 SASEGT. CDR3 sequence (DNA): TGTGCCAGCAGTATCGTGGTAGATACGCAGTATTTT. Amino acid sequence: CASSIVVDTQYF.

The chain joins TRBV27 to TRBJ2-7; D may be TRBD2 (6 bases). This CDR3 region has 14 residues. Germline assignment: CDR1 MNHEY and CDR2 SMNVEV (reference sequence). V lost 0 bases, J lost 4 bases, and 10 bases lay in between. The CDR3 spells CASSLSIAGYEQYF. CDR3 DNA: TGTGCCAGCAGTTTATCAATCGCGGGGTACGAGCAGTACTTC.

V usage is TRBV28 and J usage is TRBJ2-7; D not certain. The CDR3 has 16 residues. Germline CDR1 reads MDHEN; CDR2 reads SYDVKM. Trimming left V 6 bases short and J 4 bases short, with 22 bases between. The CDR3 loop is CASRSASGTKGYEQYF. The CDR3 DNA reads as TGTGCCAGCAGATCAGCCAGTGGAACTAAAGGTTACGAGCAGTACTTC.

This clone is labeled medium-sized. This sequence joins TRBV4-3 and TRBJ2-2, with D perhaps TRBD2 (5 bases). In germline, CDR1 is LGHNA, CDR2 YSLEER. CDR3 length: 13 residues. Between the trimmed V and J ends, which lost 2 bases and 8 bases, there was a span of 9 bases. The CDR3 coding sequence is TGCGCCAGCAGCCAACGGGGTAAAGGGGAGCTGTTTTTT. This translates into CASSQRGKGELFF.

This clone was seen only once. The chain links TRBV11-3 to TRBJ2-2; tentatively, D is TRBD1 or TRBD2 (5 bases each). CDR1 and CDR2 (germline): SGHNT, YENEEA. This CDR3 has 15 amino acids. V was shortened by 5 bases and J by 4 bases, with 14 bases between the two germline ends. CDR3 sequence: CASSPSGAGTGELFF. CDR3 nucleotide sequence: TGTGCCAGCAGCCCAAGTGGGGCGGGCACCGGGGAGCTGTTTTTT.

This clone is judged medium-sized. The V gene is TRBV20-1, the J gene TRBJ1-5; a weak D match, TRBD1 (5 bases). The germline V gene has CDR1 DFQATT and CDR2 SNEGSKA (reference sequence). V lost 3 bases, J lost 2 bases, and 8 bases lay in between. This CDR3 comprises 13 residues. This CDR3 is CSASARGNQPQHF. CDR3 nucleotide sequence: TGCAGTGCTAGCGCCAGGGGCAATCAGCCCCAGCATTTT.

DNA for the CDR3: TGCAGTGCTTTATTAGACCACACAGATACGCAGTATTTT. Its protein is CSALLDHTDTQYF. The V call is TRBV20-1, the J call TRBJ2-3; no clear D gene. This CDR3 has 13 amino acids. Trimming removed 5 bases from V and 2 bases from J, with 11 bases in between. CDR1 and CDR2 from the germline V gene are DFQATT and SNEGSKA (reference sequence).

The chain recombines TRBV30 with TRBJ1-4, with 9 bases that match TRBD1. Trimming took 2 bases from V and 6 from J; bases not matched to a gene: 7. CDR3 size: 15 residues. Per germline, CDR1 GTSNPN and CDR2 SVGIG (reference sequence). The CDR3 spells CAWSPSRTGDEKLFF. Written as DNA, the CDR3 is TGTGCCTGGAGTCCTTCCCGGACAGGGGATGAAAAACTGTTTTTT.

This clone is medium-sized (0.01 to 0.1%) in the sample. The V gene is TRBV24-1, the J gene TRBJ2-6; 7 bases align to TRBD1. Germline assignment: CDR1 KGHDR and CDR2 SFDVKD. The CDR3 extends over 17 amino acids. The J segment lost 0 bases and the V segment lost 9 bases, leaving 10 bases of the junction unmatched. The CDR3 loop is CATATKDRVSGANVLTF. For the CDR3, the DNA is TGTGCCACCGCGACCAAAGACAGGGTCTCTGGGGCCAACGTCCTGACTTTC.

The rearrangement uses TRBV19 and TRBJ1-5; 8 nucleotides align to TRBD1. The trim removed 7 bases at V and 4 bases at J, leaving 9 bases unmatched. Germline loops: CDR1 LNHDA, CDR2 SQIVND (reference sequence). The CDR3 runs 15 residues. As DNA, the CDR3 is TGTGCCAGTATAGAACAGGGGGTCGGAAATCAGCCCCAGCATTTT. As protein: CASIEQGVGNQPQHF.

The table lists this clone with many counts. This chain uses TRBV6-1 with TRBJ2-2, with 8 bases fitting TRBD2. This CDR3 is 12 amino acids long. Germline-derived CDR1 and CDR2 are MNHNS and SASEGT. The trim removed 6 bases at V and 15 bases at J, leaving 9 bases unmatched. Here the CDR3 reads CASRRRGGHLFF. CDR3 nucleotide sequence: TGTGCCAGCAGACGCCGCGGGGGGCATTTGTTTTTT.

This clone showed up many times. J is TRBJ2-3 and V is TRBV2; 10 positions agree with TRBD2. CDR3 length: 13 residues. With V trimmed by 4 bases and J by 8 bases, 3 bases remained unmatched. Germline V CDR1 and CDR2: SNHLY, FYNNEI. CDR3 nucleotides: TGTGCCAGCAGTGGAAGCGGGGGGGGTACGCAGTATTTT. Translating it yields CASSGSGGGTQYF.